Sequencing of this T cell receptor beta chain was carried out in a study of blood T cells in healthy people across ages. As concerns this clonotype: Its antigen is unidentified.

General study points: Compared with aged donors, long-lived donors showed fewer expanded clones, suggesting selection. Diversity was estimated from one million T cells, and these estimates were considered underestimates.

Next came a second PCR, run for about 7 to 11 cycles, which used a sample-barcoded 5' primer along with a J-beta primer mix. In TCRdb, the 5' RACE reads were re-called with MiXCR into one record per CDR3 protein. This sample has 890,000 or so distinct CDR3 sequences, with around 62% found just once. This sequence originates from a man aged 25-40 years in good health. Sequencing was performed on blood.

DNA of the CDR3: TGTGCCAGCAGCTTAGCCAGGGGGCGAAATGAGCAGTTCTTC. Translation gives CASSLARGRNEQFF. The chain couples TRBV7-2 to TRBJ2-1; 8 positions match TRBD1. Trimming took 0 bases from V and 7 from J; bases not matched to a gene: 2. Germline CDR1 and CDR2: SGHTA and FQGNSA. The CDR3 has 14 residues.